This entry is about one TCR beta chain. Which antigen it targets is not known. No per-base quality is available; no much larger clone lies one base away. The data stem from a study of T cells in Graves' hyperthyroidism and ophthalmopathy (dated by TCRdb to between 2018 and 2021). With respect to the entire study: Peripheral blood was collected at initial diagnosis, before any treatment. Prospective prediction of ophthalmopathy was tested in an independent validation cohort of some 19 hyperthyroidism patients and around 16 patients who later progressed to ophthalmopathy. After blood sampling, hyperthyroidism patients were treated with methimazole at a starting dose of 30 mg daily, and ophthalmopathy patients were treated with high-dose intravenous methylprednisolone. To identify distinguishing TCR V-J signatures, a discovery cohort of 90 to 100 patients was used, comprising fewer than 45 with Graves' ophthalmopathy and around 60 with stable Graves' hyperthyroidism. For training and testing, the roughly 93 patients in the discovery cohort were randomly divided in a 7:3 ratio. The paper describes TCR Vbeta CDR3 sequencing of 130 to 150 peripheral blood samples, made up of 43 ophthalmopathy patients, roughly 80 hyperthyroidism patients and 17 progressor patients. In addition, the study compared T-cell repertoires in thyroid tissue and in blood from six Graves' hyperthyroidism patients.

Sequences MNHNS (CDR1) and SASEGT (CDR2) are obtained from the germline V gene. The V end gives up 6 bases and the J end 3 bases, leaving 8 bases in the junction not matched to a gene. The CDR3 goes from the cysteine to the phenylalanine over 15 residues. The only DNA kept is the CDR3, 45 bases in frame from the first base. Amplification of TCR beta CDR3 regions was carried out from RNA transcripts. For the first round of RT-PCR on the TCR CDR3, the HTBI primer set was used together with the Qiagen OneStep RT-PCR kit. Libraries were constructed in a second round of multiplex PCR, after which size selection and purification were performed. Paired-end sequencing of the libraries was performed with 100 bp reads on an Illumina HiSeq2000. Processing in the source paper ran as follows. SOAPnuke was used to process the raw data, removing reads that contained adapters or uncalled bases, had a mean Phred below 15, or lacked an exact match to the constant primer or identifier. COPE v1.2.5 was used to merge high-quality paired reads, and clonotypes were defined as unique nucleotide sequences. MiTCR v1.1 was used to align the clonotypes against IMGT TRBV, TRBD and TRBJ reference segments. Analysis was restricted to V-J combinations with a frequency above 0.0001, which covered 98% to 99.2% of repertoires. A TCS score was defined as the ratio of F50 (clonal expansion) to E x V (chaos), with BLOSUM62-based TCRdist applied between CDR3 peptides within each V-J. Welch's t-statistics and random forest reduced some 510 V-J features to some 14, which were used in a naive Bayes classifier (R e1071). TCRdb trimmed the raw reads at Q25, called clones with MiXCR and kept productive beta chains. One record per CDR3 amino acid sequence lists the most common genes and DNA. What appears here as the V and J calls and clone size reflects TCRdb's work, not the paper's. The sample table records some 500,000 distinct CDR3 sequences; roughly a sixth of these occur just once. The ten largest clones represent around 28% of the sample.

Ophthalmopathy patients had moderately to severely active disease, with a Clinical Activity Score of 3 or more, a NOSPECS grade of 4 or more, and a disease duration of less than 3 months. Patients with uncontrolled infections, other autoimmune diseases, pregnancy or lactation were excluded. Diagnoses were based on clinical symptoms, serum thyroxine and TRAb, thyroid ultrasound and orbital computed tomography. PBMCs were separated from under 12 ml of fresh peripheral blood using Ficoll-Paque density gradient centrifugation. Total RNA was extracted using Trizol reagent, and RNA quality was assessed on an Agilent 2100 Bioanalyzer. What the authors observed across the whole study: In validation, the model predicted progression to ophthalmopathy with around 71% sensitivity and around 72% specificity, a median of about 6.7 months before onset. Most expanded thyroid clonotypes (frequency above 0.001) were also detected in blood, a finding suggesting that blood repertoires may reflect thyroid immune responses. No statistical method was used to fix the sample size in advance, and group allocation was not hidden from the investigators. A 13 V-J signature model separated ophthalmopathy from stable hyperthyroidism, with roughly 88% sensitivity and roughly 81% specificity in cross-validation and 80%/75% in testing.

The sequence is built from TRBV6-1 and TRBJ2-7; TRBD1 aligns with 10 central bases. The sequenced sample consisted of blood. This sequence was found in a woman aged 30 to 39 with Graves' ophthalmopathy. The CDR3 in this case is CASSPGQGGDYEQYF. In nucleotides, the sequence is TGTGCCAGCAGCCCCGGACAGGGGGGGGACTACGAGCAGTACTTC.